This T cell receptor (beta chain) derives from a study of T cell responses to AZD1222 COVID-19 vaccine. Whole-study findings and limits: There were vaccine-associated CD4 TCRs across spike, dominant at 160-218 and 743-854. Spike-specific TCR breadth and depth both grew after two AZD1222 doses. Baseline testing showed seropositivity in only a handful of AZD1222 recipients.

Clones were read by immunoSEQ multiplex PCR, and TCRdb kept only the in-frame ones, dropping some. The repertoire has about 160,000 clones, 92% of them found once; the top ten carry about 3.3%. As to this clone: Its antigen is unknown.

The CDR3 spans 15 residues. Trimming took 9 bases from V and 3 from J; bases not matched to a gene: 6. In germline, CDR1 is KGHDR, CDR2 SFDVKD. Sequences were derived from peripheral blood, sampled 28 days after the second AZD1222 dose. V is TRBV24-1 and J is TRBJ2-7, with 14 bases fitting TRBD2. This sequence originates from an adult who received the AZD1222 COVID-19 vaccine. The CDR3 sequence: CATQGLAGDHYEQYF. Here the CDR3 DNA reads TGTGCCACCCAGGGACTAGCGGGAGACCACTACGAGCAGTACTTC.